This is a list of T cell receptor beta chains from one sample in a study of shared T cell receptors in the human thymus. Clones were sequenced by immunoSEQ multiplex PCR, and TCRdb holds only the in-frame ones, with some missing. The sample holds 600,000 to 900,000 clones, approximately 83% seen once. The same data also contributed to another study, on human thymus T cells.

The specimen sequenced was thymocytes. The receptor set was obtained from a girl under two years old with a congenital heart defect. Both conserved end residues are part of each CDR3. A D gene is named only where the DNA matches it firmly. Some rows mark clone size as missing; the rest say once, few, many or name a class of expanded clone.

NA	TRBV28	NA	TRBJ1-2	CASSLPANYGYTF	TGTGCCAGCAGTTTACCAGCTAACTATGGCTACACCTTC
NA	TRBV14	NA	TRBJ1-1	CASSQDLRARRTEAFF	TGTGCCAGCAGCCAAGATTTGCGGGCCCGAAGGACTGAAGCTTTCTTT
NA	TRBV6-6	NA	TRBJ1-5	CASSYSRASNQPQHF	TGTGCCAGCAGTTACAGCAGGGCCTCTAATCAGCCCCAGCATTTT
TRBD1	TRBV5-6	NA	TRBJ1-2	CASSFSQGGSFYGYTF	TGTGCCAGCAGCTTTAGTCAGGGGGGTTCCTTCTATGGCTACACCTTC
TRBD1	TRBV4-3	NA	TRBJ2-2	CASSQKTGETGELFF	TGCGCCAGCAGCCAAAAAACAGGGGAGACCGGGGAGCTGTTTTTT
TRBD2	TRBV2	NA	TRBJ2-7	CASSEAASGGNPAYEQYF	TGTGCCAGCAGTGAAGCGGCTAGCGGGGGGAATCCGGCCTACGAGCAGTACTTC
TRBD1	TRBV28	once	TRBJ2-7	CASSPSPGQGDYEQYF	TGTGCCAGCAGTCCTTCCCCGGGACAGGGAGACTACGAGCAGTACTTC
TRBD2	TRBV2	NA	TRBJ2-2	CASAYGTSGGFANTGELFF	TGTGCCAGCGCATACGGGACTAGCGGGGGATTCGCGAACACCGGGGAGCTGTTTTTT
NA	TRBV5-5	NA	TRBJ2-7	CASSFSQPPIQGTGFEQYF	TGTGCCAGCAGCTTTAGTCAACCCCCCATACAGGGTACGGGTTTCGAGCAGTACTTC
NA	TRBV18	NA	TRBJ2-1	CASSPRDWGRLYEQFF	TGTGCCAGCTCACCAAGGGACTGGGGCCGCTTATATGAGCAGTTCTTC
NA	TRBV18	NA	TRBJ1-1	CASSPLDRPMNTEAFF	TGTGCCAGCTCACCACTCGACAGACCCATGAACACTGAAGCTTTCTTT
TRBD1	TRBV7-2	NA	TRBJ1-2	CASTTRGPPYGYTF	TGTGCCAGCACCACAAGGGGGCCCCCGTATGGCTACACCTTC
NA	TRBV27	NA	TRBJ2-7	CASSLFGRGWTALILYEQYF	TGTGCCAGCAGTTTATTTGGTCGTGGCTGGACAGCTCTTATTTTGTACGAGCAGTACTTC
NA	TRBV7-2	NA	TRBJ1-1	CASKFREGGDTEAFF	TGTGCCAGCAAATTCAGGGAAGGGGGGGACACTGAAGCTTTCTTT
NA	TRBV28	NA	TRBJ1-2	CASSLCIGGHGYTF	TGTGCCAGCAGTTTATGCATTGGGGGCCATGGCTACACCTTC
NA	TRBV18	NA	TRBJ1-4	CASSPTGGIRQKLFF	TGTGCCAGCTCACCCACCGGGGGGATCCGCCAAAAACTGTTTTTT
NA	TRBV10-1	NA	TRBJ1-2	CASSESGHYGYTF	TGCGCCAGCAGTGAAAGTGGCCACTATGGCTACACCTTC
TRBD1	TRBV5-5	NA	TRBJ1-6	CASSLGGQGTNSPLHF	TGTGCCAGCAGCTTGGGGGGACAGGGGACTAATTCACCCCTCCACTTT
TRBD1	TRBV5-1	NA	TRBJ1-1	CASSRPQGAGTEAFF	TGCGCCAGCAGCCGACCACAGGGGGCAGGGACTGAAGCTTTCTTT
TRBD2	TRBV9	NA	TRBJ2-1	CASSLIATSPTHEQFF	TGTGCCAGCAGCCTAATTGCGACTAGCCCTACTCATGAGCAGTTCTTC
NA	TRBV6-1	NA	TRBJ2-7	CASTVNYEQYF	TGTGCCAGCACGGTGAACTACGAGCAGTACTTC
TRBD1	TRBV4-1	NA	TRBJ1-4	CASSQELRVDRGCEKLFF	TGCGCCAGCAGCCAAGAGTTACGAGTCGACAGGGGCTGTGAAAAACTGTTTTTT
NA	TRBV28	NA	TRBJ1-1	CASSLHYRISTEAFF	TGTGCCAGCAGTTTACATTACAGAATCTCTACTGAAGCTTTCTTT